One and the same sample provided the 8 T cell receptor beta chains below, sequenced in a study of T cell responses to AZD1222 COVID-19 vaccine. Only in-frame clones appear in the TCRdb table, and some are missing; sequencing was by immunoSEQ multiplex PCR. The sample includes about 200,000 clones, more than 90% of them seen just once. The sample in question was peripheral blood, obtained 28 days after the second dose of the MenACWY control vaccine. The receptors shown here come from an adult who received the MenACWY meningococcal vaccine as a control.

V usage is TRBV5-6 and J usage is TRBJ1-2; possible D gene TRBD1, 6 bases. Per germline, CDR1 SGHDT and CDR2 YYEEEE. V gave up 1 base and J gave up 8 bases, with 15 bases separating them. The CDR3 extends over 14 amino acids. CDR3 in amino acids: CASSLWGPGEGYTF. The CDR3 region has the DNA TGTGCCAGCAGCTTGTGGGGGCCCGGGGAAGGCTACACCTTC.

The chain has TRBV14 and TRBJ1-2; unclear D gene. With 2 bases removed from V and 8 bases from J, the gap between germline ends came to 12 bases. Germline CDR1 is SGHDN and CDR2 is FVKESK. The CDR3 length is 13 residues. This chain's CDR3 is CASSQKIGVGYTF. The CDR3 DNA is TGTGCCAGCAGCCAAAAAATCGGGGTGGGCTACACCTTC.

V usage is TRBV7-9 and J usage is TRBJ2-1; 10 bases agree with TRBD1. V was pared by 4 bases and J by 7 bases, with 7 bases of the junction left unmatched. Germline V gives CDR1 SEHNR, CDR2 FQNEAQ (reference sequence). The length of the CDR3 is 15 residues. The CDR3 sequence: CASSSTDRGRNEQFF. CDR3 sequence (DNA): TGTGCCAGCAGCTCAACGGACAGGGGGAGGAATGAGCAGTTCTTC.

This chain connects TRBV9 to TRBJ1-1; 9 bases map to TRBD1. Germline V lookup: CDR1 SGDLS, CDR2 YYNGEE. V shed 0 bases and J 10 bases; nucleotides not matched to a gene: 1. The CDR3 has 12 amino acids. CDR3 coding DNA: TGTGCCAGCAGCGTAGACAGGGGGCCAGCTTTCTTT. It is translated as CASSVDRGPAFF.

This rearrangement joins TRBV30 to TRBJ1-1; tentatively, D is TRBD1 (5 bases). Germline V gene lookup returns CDR1 GTSNPN and CDR2 SVGIG (reference sequence). This CDR3 region has 13 residues. The germline V and J ends were trimmed by 0 bases and 4 bases, with 9 bases remaining between them. The CDR3 nucleotides are TGTGCCTGGAGTGTTTCGGGGGGCACTGAAGCTTTCTTT. This gives the protein CAWSVSGGTEAFF.

The J gene is TRBJ1-2, the V gene TRBV11-2; D unclear. The CDR3 loop spans 11 amino acids. CDR1 is SGHAT, CDR2 FQNNGV, per germline. V lost 5 bases and J 8 bases, leaving 9 bases between the germline ends. For the CDR3, the DNA is TGTGCCAGCAGCCCTGACCGGGGCTACACCTTC. This codes for CASSPDRGYTF.

The J gene is TRBJ2-2, the V gene TRBV19, with 7 bases lining up with TRBD2. Germline V gene sequence: CDR1 LNHDA, CDR2 SQIVND (reference sequence). V lost 10 bases and J lost 0; bases outside the gene matches: 8. The CDR3 is made up of 15 amino acids. The CDR3 is CATRAGTANTGELFF. CDR3 DNA sequence: TGTGCCACCAGAGCGGGAACCGCGAACACCGGGGAGCTGTTTTTT.

The rearrangement uses TRBV18 and TRBJ2-7; D ambiguous. The CDR3 is 16 amino acids. CDR1 and CDR2 from the germline V gene are KGHSH and LQKENI. Trimming removed 3 bases at V and 4 bases at J, with 19 bases between. Here the CDR3 DNA reads TGTGCCAGCTCACCGCTGCCGGCGCACCCTGGTTACGAGCAGTACTTC. Its translation: CASSPLPAHPGYEQYF.